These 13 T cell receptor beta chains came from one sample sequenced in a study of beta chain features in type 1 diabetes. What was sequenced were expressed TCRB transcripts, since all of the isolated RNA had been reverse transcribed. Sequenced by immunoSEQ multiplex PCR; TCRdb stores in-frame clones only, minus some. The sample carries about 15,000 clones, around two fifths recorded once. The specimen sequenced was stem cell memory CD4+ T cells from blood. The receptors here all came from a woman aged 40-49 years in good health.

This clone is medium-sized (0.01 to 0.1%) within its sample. CDR3 DNA: TGTGCCAGCTCACCCGTGGGGGAGGGCGAGCAGTACTTC. It codes for CASSPVGEGEQYF. This sequence joins TRBV18 and TRBJ2-7; the match to TRBD2 covers 7 bases. Germline V lookup: CDR1 KGHSH, CDR2 LQKENI. Unmatched junction bases numbered 5, after V lost 3 bases and J lost 6 bases. This CDR3 comprises 13 residues.

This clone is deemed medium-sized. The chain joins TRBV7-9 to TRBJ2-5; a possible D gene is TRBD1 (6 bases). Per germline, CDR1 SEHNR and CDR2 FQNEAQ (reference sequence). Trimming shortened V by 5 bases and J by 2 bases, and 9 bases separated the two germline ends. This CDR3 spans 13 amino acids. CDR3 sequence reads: CASSPRGQETQYF. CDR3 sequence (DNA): TGTGCCAGCAGCCCCAGGGGACAAGAGACCCAGTACTTC.

CDR3 DNA sequence: TGTGCCAGCAGCGTGCAGGGGGCAGGCCAAGCTAACTATGGCTACACCTTC. It encodes CASSVQGAGQANYGYTF. This rearrangement joins TRBV9 to TRBJ1-2; TRBD1 matches 8 bases. After removal of 2 bases from V and 0 bases from J, the junction contained 9 bases not matched to a gene. Germline V gene lookup returns CDR1 SGDLS and CDR2 YYNGEE. The CDR3 spans 17 residues.

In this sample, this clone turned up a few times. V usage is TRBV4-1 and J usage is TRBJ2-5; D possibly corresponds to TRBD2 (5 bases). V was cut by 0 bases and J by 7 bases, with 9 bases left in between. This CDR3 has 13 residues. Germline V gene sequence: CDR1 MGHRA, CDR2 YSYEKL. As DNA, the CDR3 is TGCGCCAGCAGCCAAGATAAAGGAGGGACCCAGTACTTC. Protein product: CASSQDKGGTQYF.

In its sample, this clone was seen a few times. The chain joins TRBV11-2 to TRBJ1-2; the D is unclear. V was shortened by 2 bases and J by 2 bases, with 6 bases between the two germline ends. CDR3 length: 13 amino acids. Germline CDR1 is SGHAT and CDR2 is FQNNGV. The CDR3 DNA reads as TGTGCCAGCAGCTTAACGCAGAACTATGGCTACACCTTC. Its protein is CASSLTQNYGYTF.

In DNA, the CDR3 is TGTGCCATCAGCGACGGGACAGGGGATTCACCCCTCCACTTT. Its translation: CAISDGTGDSPLHF. The chain couples TRBV10-3 to TRBJ1-6; TRBD1 matches at 10 bases. V shed 6 bases and J 8 bases; nucleotides not matched to a gene: 4. This CDR3 region has 14 residues. Germline CDR1 reads ENHRY; CDR2 reads SYGVKD.

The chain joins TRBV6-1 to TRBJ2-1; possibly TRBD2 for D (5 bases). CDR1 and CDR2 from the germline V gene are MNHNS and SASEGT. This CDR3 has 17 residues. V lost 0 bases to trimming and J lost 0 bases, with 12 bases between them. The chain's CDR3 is CASSEAIRGISYNEQFF. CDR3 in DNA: TGTGCCAGCAGTGAAGCGATTCGGGGTATCTCCTACAATGAGCAGTTCTTC.

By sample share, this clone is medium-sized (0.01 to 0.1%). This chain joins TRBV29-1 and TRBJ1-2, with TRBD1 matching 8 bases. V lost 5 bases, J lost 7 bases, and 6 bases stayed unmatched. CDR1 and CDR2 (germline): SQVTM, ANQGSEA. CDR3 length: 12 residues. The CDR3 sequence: CSVTLTGGGYTF. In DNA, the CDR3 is TGCAGCGTTACACTCACAGGGGGTGGCTACACCTTC.

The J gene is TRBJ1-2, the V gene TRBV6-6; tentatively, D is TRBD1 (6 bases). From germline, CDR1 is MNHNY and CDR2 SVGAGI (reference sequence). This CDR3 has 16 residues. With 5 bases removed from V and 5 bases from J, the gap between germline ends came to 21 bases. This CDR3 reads CASSAIQGSSLYGYTF. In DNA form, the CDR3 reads TGTGCCAGCAGTGCGATACAGGGCTCAAGCTTATATGGCTACACCTTC.

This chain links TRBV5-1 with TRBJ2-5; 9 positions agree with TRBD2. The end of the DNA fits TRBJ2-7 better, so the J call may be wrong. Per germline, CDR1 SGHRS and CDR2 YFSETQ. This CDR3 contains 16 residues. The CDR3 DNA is TGCGCCAGCACCCCCGGCCCCAGCGGGGGGCCTTACGAGCAGTACTTC. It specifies CASTPGPSGGPYEQYF.

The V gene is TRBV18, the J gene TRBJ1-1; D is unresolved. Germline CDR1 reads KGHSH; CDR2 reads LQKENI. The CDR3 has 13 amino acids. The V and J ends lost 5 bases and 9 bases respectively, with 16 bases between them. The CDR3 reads CASSNQALRKAFF. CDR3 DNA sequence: TGTGCCAGCTCAAACCAGGCGCTACGGAAAGCTTTCTTT.

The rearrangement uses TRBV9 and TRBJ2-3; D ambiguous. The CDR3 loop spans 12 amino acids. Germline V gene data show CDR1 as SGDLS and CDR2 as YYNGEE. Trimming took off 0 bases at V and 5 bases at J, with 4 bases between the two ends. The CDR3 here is CASSVDKDTQYF. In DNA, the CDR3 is TGTGCCAGCAGCGTAGACAAAGATACGCAGTATTTT.

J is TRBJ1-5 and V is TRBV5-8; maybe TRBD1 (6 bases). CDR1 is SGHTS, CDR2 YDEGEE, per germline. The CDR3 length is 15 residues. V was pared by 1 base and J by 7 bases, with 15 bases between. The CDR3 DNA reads TGTGCCAGCAGCTTGTACAGGGTGGTCGGCCAGCCCCAGCATTTT. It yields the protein CASSLYRVVGQPQHF.